The present T cell receptor beta chain was sequenced within a study of early T cells in non-severe SARS-CoV-2 infection. CDR3 length: 16 amino acids. V trimming: 5 bases; J trimming: 0 bases; junction bases outside the gene matches: 4. CDR1 and CDR2 (germline): MNHEY, SMNVEV (reference sequence). In its sample, this clonotype was seen many times. Using its own MiXCR run on the 5' RACE reads, TCRdb lists one record per CDR3 protein. The sample yields about 31,000 distinct CDR3 sequences, approximately 5.3% seen once. The sequencing input was whole blood. This receptor was obtained from an adult who was a healthcare worker with PCR-confirmed SARS-CoV-2 infection or an uninfected control (not recorded which). The V gene is TRBV27, the J gene TRBJ2-2; 9 bases fit TRBD2. The CDR3 nucleotides read TGTGCCAGCAGTGTCTTAGCGGGAGCGAACACCGGGGAGCTGTTTTTT. The encoded protein is CASSVLAGANTGELFF.